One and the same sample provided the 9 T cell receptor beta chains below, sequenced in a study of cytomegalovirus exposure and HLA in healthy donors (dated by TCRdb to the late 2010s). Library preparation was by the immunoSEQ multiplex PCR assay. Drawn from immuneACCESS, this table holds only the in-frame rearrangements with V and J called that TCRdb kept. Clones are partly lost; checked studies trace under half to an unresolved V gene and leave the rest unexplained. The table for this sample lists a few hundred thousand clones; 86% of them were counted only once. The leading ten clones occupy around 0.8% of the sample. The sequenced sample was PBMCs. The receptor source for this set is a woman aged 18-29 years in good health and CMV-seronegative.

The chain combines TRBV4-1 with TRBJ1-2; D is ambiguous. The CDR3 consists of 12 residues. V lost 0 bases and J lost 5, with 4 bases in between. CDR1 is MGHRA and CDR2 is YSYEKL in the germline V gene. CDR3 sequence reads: CASSQDLYGYTF. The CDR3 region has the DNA TGCGCCAGCAGCCAAGATCTGTATGGCTACACCTTC.

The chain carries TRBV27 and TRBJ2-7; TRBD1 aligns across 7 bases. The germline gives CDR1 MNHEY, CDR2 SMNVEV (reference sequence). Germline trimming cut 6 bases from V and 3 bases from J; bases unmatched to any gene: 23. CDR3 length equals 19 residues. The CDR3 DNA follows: TGTGCCAGCAGGGAGACAGGGTTGGCACGACCCTCCATCCTCTACGAGCAGTACTTC. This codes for CASRETGLARPSILYEQYF.

As DNA, the CDR3 is TGCGCCAGCAGCTTGGGAGCTGGGAGGGCTAATGAAAAACTGTTTTTT. Translated, it gives CASSLGAGRANEKLFF. This chain joins TRBV5-1 and TRBJ1-4; no clear D. The length of the CDR3 is 16 residues. With 0 bases removed from V and 3 bases from J, the gap between germline ends came to 12 bases. Germline values: CDR1 SGHRS, CDR2 YFSETQ.

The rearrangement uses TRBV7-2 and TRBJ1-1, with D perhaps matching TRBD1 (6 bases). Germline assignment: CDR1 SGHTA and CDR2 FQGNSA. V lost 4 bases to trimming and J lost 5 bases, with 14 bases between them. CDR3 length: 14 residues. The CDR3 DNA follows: TGTGCCAGCAGCTCCCCTGGGGGCTGGACTGAAGCTTTCTTT. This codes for CASSSPGGWTEAFF.

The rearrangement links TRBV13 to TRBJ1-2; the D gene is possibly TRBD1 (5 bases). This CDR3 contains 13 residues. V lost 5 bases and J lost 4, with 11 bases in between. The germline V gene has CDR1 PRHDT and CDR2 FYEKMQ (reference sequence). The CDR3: CASSRDSFYGYTF. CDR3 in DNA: TGTGCCAGCAGCCGGGACTCCTTCTATGGCTACACCTTC.

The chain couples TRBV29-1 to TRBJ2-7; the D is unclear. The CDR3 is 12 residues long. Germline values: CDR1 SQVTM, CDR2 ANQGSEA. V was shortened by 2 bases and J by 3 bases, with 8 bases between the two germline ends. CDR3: CSVENSYYEQYF. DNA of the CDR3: TGCAGCGTTGAAAACAGCTACTACGAGCAGTACTTC.

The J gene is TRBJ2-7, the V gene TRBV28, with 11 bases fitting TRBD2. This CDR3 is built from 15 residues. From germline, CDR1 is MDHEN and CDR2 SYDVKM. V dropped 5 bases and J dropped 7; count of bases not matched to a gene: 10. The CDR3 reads CASSLVLAGEREQYF. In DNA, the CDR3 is TGTGCCAGCAGTCTCGTACTAGCGGGAGAGCGGGAGCAGTACTTC.

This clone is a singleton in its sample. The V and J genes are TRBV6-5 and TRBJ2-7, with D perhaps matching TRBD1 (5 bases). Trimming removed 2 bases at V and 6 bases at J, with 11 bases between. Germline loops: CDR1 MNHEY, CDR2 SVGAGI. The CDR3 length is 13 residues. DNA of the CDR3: TGTGCCAGCAGTTACCGAGACAGATCCGAGCAGTACTTC. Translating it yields CASSYRDRSEQYF.

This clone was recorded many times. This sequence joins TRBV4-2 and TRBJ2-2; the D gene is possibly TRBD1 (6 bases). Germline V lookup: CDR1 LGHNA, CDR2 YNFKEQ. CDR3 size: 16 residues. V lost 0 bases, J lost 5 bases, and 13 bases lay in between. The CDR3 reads CASSQDMGAFTGELFF. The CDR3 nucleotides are TGTGCCAGCAGCCAAGATATGGGGGCTTTTACCGGGGAGCTGTTTTTT.